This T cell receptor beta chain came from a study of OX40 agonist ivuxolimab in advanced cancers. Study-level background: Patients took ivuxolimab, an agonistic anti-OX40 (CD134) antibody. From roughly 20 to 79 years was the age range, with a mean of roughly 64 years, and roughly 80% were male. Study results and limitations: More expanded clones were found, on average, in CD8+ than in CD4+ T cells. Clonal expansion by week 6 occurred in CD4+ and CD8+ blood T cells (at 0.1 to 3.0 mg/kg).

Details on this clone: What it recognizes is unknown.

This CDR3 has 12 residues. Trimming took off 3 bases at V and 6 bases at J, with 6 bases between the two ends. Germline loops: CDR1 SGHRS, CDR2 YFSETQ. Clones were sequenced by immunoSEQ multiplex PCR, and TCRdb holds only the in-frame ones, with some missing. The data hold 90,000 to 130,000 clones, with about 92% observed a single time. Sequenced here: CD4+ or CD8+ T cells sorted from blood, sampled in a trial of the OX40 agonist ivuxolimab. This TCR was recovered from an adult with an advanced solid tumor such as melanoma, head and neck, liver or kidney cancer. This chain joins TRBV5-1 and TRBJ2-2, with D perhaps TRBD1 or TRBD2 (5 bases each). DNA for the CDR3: TGCGCCAGCAGCTGGGGACCCGGGGAGCTGTTTTTT. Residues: CASSWGPGELFF.